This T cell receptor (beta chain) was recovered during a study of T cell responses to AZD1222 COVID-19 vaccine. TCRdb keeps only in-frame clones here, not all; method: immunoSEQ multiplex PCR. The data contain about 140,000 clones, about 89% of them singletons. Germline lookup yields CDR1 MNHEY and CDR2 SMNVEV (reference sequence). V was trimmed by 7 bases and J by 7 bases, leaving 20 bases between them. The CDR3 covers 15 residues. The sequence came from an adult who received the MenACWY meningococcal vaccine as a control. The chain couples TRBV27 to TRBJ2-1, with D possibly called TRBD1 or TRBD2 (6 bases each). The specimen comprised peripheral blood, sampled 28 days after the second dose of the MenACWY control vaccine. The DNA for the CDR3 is TGTGCCAGCATGACAGGTCCGGGGGCCTTAAATGAGCAGTTCTTC. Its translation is CASMTGPGALNEQFF.